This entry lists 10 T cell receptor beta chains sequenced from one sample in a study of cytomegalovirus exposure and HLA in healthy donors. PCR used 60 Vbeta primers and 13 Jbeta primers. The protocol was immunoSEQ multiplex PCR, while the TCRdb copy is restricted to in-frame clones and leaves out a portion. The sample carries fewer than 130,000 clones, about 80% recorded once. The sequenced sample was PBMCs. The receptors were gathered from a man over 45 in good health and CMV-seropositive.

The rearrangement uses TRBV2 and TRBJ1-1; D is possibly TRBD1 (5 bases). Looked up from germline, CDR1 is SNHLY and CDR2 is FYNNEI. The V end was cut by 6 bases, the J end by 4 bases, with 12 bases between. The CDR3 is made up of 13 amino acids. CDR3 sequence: CASRGGASTEAFF. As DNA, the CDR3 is TGTGCCAGCAGGGGAGGGGCGAGCACTGAAGCTTTCTTT.

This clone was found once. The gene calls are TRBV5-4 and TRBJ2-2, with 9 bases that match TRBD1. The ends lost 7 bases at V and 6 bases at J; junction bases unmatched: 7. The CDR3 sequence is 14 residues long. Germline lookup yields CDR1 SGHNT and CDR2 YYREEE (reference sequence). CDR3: CASRRTGDAGELFF. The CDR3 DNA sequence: TGTGCCAGCCGAAGGACAGGGGACGCCGGGGAGCTGTTTTTT.

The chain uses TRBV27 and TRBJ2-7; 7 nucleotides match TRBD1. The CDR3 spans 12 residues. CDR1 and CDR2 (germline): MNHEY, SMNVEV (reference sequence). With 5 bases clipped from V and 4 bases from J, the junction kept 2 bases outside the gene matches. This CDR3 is CASSTRGYEQYF. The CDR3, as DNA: TGTGCCAGCAGTACCAGGGGGTACGAGCAGTACTTC.

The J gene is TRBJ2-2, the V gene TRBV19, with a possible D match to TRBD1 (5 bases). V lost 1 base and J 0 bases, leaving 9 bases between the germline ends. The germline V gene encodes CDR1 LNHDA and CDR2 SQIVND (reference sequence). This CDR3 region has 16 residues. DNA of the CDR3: TGTGCCAGTAGTATAGGGGGCAGGGCGAACACCGGGGAGCTGTTTTTT. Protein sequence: CASSIGGRANTGELFF.

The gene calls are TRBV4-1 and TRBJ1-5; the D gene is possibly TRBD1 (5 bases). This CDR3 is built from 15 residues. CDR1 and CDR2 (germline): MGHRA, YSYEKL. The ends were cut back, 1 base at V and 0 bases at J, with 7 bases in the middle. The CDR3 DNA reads TGCGCCAGCAGCCAAGGACAGTATAGCAATCAGCCCCAGCATTTT. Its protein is CASSQGQYSNQPQHF.

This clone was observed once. The CDR3 DNA sequence: TGTGCCAGCAGCGTAACCCCTATGGACATTCAGTACTTC. This codes for CASSVTPMDIQYF. The chain joins TRBV9 to TRBJ2-4; D is unclear. CDR1 SGDLS and CDR2 YYNGEE come from the germline V gene. Trimming left V 1 base short and J 8 bases short, with 10 bases between. The CDR3 is 13 amino acids.

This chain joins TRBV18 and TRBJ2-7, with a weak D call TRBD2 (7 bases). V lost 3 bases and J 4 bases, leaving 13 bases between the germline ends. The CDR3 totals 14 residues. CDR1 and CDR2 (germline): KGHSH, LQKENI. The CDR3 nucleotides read TGTGCCAGCTCACCCGGGGGGCTTCCTTACGAGCAGTACTTC. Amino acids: CASSPGGLPYEQYF.

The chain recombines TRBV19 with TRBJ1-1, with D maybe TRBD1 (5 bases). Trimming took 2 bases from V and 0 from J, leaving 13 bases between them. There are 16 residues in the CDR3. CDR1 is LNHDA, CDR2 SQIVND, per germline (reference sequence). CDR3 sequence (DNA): TGTGCCAGTAGTATAAATAGGGCAGGGCTGAACACTGAAGCTTTCTTT. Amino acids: CASSINRAGLNTEAFF.

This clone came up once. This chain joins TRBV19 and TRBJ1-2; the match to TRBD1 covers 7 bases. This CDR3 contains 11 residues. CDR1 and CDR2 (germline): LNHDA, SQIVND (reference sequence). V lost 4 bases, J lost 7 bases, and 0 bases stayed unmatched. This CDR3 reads CASSNRGGYTF. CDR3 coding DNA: TGTGCCAGTAGTAACAGGGGTGGCTACACCTTC.

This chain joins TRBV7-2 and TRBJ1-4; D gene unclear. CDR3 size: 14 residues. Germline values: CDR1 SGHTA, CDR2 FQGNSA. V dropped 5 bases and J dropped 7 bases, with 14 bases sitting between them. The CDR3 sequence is CASSPTDAGEKLFF. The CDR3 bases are TGTGCCAGCAGCCCAACGGACGCGGGTGAAAAACTGTTTTTT.